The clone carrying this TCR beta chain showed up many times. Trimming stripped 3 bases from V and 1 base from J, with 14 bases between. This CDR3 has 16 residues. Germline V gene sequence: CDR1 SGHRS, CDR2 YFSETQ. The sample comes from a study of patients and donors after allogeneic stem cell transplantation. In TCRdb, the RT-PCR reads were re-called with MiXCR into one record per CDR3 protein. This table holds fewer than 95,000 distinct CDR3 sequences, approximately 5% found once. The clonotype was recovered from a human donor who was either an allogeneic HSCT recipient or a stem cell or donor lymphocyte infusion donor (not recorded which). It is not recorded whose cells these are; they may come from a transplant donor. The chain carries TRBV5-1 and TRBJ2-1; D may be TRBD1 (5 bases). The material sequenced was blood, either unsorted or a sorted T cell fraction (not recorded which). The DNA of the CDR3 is TGCGCCAGCAGCTACTCCTCACAGGCGTCCTACAATGAGCAGTTCTTC. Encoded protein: CASSYSSQASYNEQFF.